The clone carrying this T cell receptor beta chain appeared a single time. The repertoire was sequenced with immunoSEQ multiplex PCR; TCRdb's copy has only in-frame clones and lacks some. Here the sample spans around 83,000 clones, 91% being singletons. The entry originates in a study of technical replicates of blood from a few donors. With 6 bases clipped from V and 6 bases from J, the junction kept 13 bases outside the gene matches. Looked up from germline, CDR1 is LGHNT and CDR2 is FRNRAP. CDR3 length equals 17 residues. The receptor comes from a human donor in good health. Some clones in this sample may be carry-over from other donors' samples. V is TRBV12-5 and J is TRBJ2-1; 11 nucleotides line up with TRBD2. Sequencing input: T cells isolated from PBMCs. CDR3: CASGSRQLAGEINEQFF. In DNA, the CDR3 is TGTGCTAGTGGCTCAAGACAACTAGCGGGAGAGATCAATGAGCAGTTCTTC.